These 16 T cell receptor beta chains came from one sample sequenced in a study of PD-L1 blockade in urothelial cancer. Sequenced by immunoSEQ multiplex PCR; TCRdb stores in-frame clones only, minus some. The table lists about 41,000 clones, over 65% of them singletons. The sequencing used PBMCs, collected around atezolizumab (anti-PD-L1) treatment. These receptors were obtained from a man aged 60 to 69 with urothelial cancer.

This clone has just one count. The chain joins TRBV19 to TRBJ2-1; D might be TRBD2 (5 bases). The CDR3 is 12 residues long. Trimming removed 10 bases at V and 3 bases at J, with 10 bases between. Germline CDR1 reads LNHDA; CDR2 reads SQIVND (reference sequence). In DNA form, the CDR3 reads TGTGCCACGAGAGGGTACTACAATGAGCAGTTCTTC. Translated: CATRGYYNEQFF.

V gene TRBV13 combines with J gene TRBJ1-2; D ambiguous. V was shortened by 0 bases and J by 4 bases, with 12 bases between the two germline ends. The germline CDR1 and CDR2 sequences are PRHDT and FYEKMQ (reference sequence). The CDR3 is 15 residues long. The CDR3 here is CASSLGFRESYGYTF. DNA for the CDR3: TGTGCCAGCAGCTTAGGTTTCCGGGAAAGCTATGGCTACACCTTC.

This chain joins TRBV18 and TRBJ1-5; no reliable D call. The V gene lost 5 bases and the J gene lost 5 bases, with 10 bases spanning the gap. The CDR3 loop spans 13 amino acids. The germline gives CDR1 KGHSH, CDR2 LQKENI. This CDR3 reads CASSSGRYQPQHF. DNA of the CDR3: TGTGCCAGCTCATCCGGTCGCTATCAGCCCCAGCATTTT.

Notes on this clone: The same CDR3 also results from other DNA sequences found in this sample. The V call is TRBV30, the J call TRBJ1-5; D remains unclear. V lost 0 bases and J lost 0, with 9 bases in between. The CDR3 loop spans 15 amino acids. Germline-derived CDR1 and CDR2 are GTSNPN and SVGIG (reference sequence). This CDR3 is CAWSVRGSSNQPQHF. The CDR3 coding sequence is TGTGCCTGGAGTGTCCGAGGGTCTAGCAATCAGCCCCAGCATTTT.

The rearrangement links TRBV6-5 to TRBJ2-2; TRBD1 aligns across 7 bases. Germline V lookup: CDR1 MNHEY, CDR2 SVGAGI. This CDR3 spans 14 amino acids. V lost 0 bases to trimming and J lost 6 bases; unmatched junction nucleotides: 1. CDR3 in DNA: TGTGCCAGCAGTTACTCCACAGGGGCCGGGGAGCTGTTTTTT. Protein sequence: CASSYSTGAGELFF.

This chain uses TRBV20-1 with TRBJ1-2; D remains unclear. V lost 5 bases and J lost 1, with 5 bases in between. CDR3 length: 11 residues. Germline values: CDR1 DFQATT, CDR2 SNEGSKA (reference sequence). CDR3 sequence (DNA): TGCAGTGCTGTCGTTAACTATGGCTACACCTTC. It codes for CSAVVNYGYTF.

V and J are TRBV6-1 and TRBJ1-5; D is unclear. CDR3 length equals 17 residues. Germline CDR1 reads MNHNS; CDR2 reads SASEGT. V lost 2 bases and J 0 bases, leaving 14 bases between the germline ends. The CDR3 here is CASSECPVIYSNQPQHF. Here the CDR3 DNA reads TGTGCCAGCAGTGAATGCCCAGTAATTTATAGCAATCAGCCCCAGCATTTT.

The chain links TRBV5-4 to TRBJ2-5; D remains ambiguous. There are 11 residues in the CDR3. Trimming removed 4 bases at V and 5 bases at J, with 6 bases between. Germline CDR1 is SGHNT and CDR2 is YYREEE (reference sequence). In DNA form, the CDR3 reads TGTGCCAGCAGCGCCGCGGAGACCCAGTACTTC. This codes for CASSAAETQYF.

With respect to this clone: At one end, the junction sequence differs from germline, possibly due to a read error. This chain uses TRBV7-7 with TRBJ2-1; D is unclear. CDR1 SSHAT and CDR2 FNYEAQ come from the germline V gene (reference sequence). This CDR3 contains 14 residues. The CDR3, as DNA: TGTGCTAGCAGCTTTAATGTCGCGGACAATGAGCAGTTCTTC. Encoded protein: CASSFNVADNEQFF.

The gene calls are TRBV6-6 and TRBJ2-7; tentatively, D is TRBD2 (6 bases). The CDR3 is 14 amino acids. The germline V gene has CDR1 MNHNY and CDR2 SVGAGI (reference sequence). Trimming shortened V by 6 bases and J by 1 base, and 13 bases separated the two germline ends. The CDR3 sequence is CASRDPGGSYEQYF. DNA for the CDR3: TGTGCCAGCAGAGACCCCGGGGGTTCCTACGAGCAGTACTTC.

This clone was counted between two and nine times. CDR3 sequence reads: CASCLTAGQGPGELFF. CDR3 coding DNA: TGTGCCAGTTGTTTAACGGCGGGACAGGGACCCGGGGAGCTGTTTTTT. V usage is TRBV2 and J usage is TRBJ2-2, with TRBD1 matching over 9 bases. Germline CDR1 SNHLY, CDR2 FYNNEI. CDR3 size: 16 residues. V lost 9 bases, J lost 6 bases, and 14 bases stayed unmatched.

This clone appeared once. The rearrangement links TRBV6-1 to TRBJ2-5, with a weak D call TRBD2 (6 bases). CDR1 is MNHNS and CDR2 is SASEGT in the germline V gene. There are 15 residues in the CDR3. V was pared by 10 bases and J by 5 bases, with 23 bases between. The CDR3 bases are TGTGCCACTCGGACAATAGGGGCTGGAGGGGAGACCCAGTACTTC. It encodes CATRTIGAGGETQYF.

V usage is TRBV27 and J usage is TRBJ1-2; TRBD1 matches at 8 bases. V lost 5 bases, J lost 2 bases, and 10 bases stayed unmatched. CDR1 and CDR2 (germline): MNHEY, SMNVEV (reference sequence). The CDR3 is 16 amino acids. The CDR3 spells CASSLTATGENYGYTF. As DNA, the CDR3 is TGTGCCAGCAGTCTTACGGCGACAGGGGAAAACTATGGCTACACCTTC.

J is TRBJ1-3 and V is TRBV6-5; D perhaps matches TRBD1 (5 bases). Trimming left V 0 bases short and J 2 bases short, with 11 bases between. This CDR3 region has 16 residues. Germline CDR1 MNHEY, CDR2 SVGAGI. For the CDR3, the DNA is TGTGCCAGCAGTTACTCATCGGGGGGACCTGGAAACACCATATATTTT. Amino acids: CASSYSSGGPGNTIYF.

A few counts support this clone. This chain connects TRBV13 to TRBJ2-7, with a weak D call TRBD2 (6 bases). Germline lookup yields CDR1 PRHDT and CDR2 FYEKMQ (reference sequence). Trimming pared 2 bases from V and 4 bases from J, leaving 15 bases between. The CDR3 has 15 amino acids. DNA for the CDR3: TGTGCCAGCAGCTTATGGCCGGGGGACCTTTACGAGCAGTACTTC. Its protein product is CASSLWPGDLYEQYF.

The CDR3 DNA reads TGTGCCAGTAGTATACGTGTCGGTAGCTCCTACGAGCAGTACTTC. It translates to CASSIRVGSSYEQYF. The rearrangement links TRBV19 to TRBJ2-7; D is unresolved. The germline V and J ends were trimmed by 2 bases and 0 bases, with 11 bases remaining between them. This CDR3 region has 15 residues. Per germline, CDR1 LNHDA and CDR2 SQIVND (reference sequence). Looking up the rest from reference TRBV19 and TRBJ2-7 gives the full variable domain: DGGITQSPKYLFRKEGQNVTLSCEQNLNHDAMYWYRQDPGQGLRLIYYSQIVNDFQKGDIAEGYSVSREKKESFPLTVTSAQKNPTAFYLCASSIRVGSSYEQYFGPGTRLTVT.